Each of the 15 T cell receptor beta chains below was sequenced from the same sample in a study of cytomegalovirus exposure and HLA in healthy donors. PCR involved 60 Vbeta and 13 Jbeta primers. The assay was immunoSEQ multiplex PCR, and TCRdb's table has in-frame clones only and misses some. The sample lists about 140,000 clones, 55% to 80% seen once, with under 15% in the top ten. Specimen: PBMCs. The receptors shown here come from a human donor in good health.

The CDR3 coding sequence is TGTGCCAGCAGCTTACGGGTGAACACTGAAGCTTTCTTT. Translating it yields CASSLRVNTEAFF. The chain carries TRBV11-3 and TRBJ1-1; D is unresolved. The V gene lost 2 bases and the J gene lost 0 bases, with 4 bases spanning the gap. Per the germline V gene, CDR1 is SGHNT and CDR2 is YENEEA. This CDR3 comprises 13 residues.

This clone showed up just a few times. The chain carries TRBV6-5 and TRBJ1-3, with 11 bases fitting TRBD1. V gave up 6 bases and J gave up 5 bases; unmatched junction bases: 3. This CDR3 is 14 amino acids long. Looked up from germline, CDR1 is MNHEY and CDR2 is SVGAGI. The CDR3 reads CASSLDRGRNTIYF. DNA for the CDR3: TGTGCCAGCAGCTTGGACAGGGGGCGAAACACCATATATTTT.

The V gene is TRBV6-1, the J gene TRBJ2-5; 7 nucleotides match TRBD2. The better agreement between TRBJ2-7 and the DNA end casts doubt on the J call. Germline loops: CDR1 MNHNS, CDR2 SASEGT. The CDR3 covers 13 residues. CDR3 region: CASSDAGVYEQYF. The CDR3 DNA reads TGTGCCAGCAGTGATGCGGGAGTATACGAGCAGTACTTC.

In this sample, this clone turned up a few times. CDR3 in DNA: TGTGCCAGCAGCCCTAAAGACAGGGGAGAGACCCAGTACTTC. Translating it yields CASSPKDRGETQYF. This chain joins TRBV7-9 and TRBJ2-5; 8 bases are a match to TRBD1. V trimming: 5 bases; J trimming: 4 bases; junction bases outside the gene matches: 6. CDR3 length: 14 residues. CDR1 is SEHNR and CDR2 is FQNEAQ in the germline V gene (reference sequence).

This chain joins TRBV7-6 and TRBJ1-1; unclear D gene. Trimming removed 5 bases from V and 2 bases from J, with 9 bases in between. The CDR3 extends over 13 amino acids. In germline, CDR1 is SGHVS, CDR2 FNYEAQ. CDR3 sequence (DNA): TGTGCCAGCAGCCAGACGGGTAACACTGAAGCTTTCTTT. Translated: CASSQTGNTEAFF. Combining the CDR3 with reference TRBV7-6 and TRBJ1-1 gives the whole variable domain GAGVSQSPRYKVTKRGQDVALRCDPISGHVSLYWYRQALGQGPEFLTYFNYEAQQDKSGLPNDRFSAERPEGSISTLTIQRTEQRDSAMYRCASSQTGNTEAFFGQGTRLTVV.

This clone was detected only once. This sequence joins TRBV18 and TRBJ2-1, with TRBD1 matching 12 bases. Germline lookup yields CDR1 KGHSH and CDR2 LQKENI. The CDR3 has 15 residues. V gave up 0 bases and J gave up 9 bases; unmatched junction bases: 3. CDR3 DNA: TGTGCCAGCTCACCACCGGGACAGGGGGCAGGTGAGCAGTTCTTC. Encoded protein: CASSPPGQGAGEQFF.

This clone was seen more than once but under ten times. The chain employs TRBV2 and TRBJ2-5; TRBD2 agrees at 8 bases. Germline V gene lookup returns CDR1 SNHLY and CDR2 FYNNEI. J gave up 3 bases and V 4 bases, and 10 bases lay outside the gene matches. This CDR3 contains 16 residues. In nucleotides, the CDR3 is TGTGCCAGCAGTGGCCAGAGCGGGAGAAGAGAAGAGACCCAGTACTTC. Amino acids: CASSGQSGRREETQYF. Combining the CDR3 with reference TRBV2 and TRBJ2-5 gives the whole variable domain EPEVTQTPSHQVTQMGQEVILRCVPISNHLYFYWYRQILGQKVEFLVSFYNNEISEKSEIFDDQFSVERPDGSNFTLKIRSTKLEDSAMYFCASSGQSGRREETQYFGPGTRLLVL.

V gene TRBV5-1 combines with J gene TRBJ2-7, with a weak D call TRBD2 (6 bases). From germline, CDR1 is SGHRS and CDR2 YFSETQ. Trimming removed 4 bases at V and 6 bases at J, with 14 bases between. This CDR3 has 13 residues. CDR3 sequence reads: CASSLGGAFEQYF. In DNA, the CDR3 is TGCGCCAGCAGCCTGGGGGGAGCCTTCGAGCAGTACTTC.

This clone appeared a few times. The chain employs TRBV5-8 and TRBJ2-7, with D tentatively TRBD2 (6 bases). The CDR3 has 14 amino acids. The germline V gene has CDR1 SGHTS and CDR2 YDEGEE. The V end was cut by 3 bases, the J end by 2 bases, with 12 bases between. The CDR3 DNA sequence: TGTGCCAGCAGCTGGGTGGCGGGAACCTACGAGCAGTACTTC. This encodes CASSWVAGTYEQYF.

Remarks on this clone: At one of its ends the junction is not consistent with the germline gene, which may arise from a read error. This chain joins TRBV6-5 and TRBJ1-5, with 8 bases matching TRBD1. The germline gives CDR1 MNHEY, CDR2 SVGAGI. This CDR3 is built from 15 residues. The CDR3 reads CASSRSGTGNQPQHF. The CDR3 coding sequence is TGTGCCAGCAGCCGATCCGGGACAGGCAACCAGCCCCAGCATTTT.

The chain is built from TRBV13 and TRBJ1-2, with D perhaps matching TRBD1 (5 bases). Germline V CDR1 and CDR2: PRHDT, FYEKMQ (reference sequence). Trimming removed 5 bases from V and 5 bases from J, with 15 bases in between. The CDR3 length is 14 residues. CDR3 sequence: CASSATGVNYGYTF. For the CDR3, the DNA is TGTGCCAGCAGCGCTACAGGCGTTAATTATGGCTACACCTTC.

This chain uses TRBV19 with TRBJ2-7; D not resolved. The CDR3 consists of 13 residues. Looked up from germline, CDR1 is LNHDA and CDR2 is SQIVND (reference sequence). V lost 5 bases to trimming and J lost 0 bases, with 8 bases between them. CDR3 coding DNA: TGTGCCAGTAGTCACCGGGTCTCCTACGAGCAGTACTTC. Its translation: CASSHRVSYEQYF.

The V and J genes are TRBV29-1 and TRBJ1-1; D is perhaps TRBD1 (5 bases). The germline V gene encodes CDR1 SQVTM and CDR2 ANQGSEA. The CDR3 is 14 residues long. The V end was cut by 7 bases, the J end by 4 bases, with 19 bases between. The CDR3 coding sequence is TGCAGCGCTGAGAGGGGACCCGGGAGCACTGAAGCTTTCTTT. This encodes CSAERGPGSTEAFF.

CDR3 region: CASSFGTGGADTQYF. The CDR3 nucleotides are TGTGCCAGCAGCTTCGGGACAGGGGGAGCAGATACGCAGTATTTT. V is TRBV11-1 and J is TRBJ2-3; 11 positions match TRBD1. Unmatched junction bases numbered 3, after V lost 3 bases and J lost 4 bases. Germline CDR1 and CDR2: SGHAT and FQDESV (reference sequence). CDR3 length: 15 residues.

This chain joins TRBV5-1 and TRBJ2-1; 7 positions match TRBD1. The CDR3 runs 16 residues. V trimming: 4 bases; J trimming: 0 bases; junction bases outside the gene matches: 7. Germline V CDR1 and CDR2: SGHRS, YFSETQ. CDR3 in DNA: TGCGCCAGCAGCAAGGACAGGACCAGCTCCTACAATGAGCAGTTCTTC. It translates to CASSKDRTSSYNEQFF. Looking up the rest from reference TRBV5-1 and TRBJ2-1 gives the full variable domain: KAGVTQTPRYLIKTRGQQVTLSCSPISGHRSVSWYQQTPGQGLQFLFEYFSETQRNKGNFPGRFSGRQFSNSRSEMNVSTLELGDSALYLCASSKDRTSSYNEQFFGPGTRLTVL.